This T cell receptor (beta chain) stems from a study of cytomegalovirus exposure and HLA in healthy donors (TCRdb year 2017). About the full investigation: According to a later analysis, the roughly 120 validation repertoires were produced on the same platform as the roughly 720 repertoires of the first cohort. The aim of the study was to test whether cataloging public T cell receptors could identify signatures of past pathogen exposure. A separate validation cohort of roughly 130 different subjects was used in addition to the approximately 610-subject first cohort. High-throughput TCR immunosequencing, statistical association of individual TCRs with disease status, and machine learning were combined to predict cytomegalovirus infection status. Overall study results and their limits: In a later analysis, TCRs clustered in the first cohort were found to also tend to co-occur in the roughly 130 validation repertoires, with approximately 94% of cluster scores above 0. A later analysis lacked HLA typing for the validation cohort, so it scored co-occurrence in that cohort across all 130 or so repertoires. The classifier was reported to diagnose cytomegalovirus status with high specificity and sensitivity in both the original cohort and the validation cohort. A total of about 150 TCR beta chains were listed by the study as associated with cytomegalovirus. The authors suggested that the approach could potentially be generalized to other disease states and immunological phenotypes. While some public TCRs were present in many individuals, most TCR sequences turned up only very rarely across donors. In vitro tests confirmed that three of the cytomegalovirus-associated TCR beta chains recognize cytomegalovirus antigens.

The library was generated by the immunoSEQ multiplex PCR assay. In the original analysis: A statistical classification framework was built for diagnosing cytomegalovirus status from the catalog of TCR beta chain sequences. This is the immuneACCESS table as TCRdb keeps it, with only in-frame sequences that have V and J called. A part of the clones is gone; compared with another copy, unresolved V genes explain less than half, and the rest is unexplained. V, J and clone size were drawn from that table, and D and trimming were deduced from the DNA. Across this sample there are approximately 150,000 clones, with roughly 83% seen only once. 9.5% to 13% of the sample is in the top ten clones. Trimming accounts for 6 bases at V and 6 bases at J, while the number of junction bases matched to no gene is 8. The germline V gene supplies CDR1 MGHRA and CDR2 YSYEKL. The CDR3 spans 14 residues, from the cysteine through the phenylalanine. The only DNA kept is the CDR3, 42 bases in frame from the first base.

The donors were included in the validation cohort of 90 to 150 subjects, a group kept apart from the roughly 680-subject first cohort. Comment on this clone: The specificity of this receptor is unknown. Base quality data are lacking; no much larger clone is found one base away.

The rearranged segments are TRBV4-1 and TRBJ2-7, with 10 bases in between that match TRBD2. The TCR sequence derives from a man aged 25 to 40 in good health and CMV-seropositive. The sample comprised PBMCs. The DNA sequence is as follows: TGCGCCAGCAGGCCTAGCGGGAGATCCCCCGAGCAGTACTTC. Translation gives CASRPSGRSPEQYF.